Presented here are 3 T cell receptor beta chains from one specimen sequenced in a study of blood T cells in healthy people across ages. The second PCR ran roughly 6 to 11 cycles with a sample-barcoded 5' primer and J-beta primers. A single record per CDR3 protein comes from TCRdb applying MiXCR to the 5' RACE reads. The table includes about 730,000 distinct CDR3 sequences, more than 40% detected once. The sequenced sample consisted of blood. The receptors were sampled from a woman aged 55-75 years in good health.

CDR3 sequence (DNA): TGTGCCAGCAGCTCTAGACAGTGGGGGGCCAACTACGAGCAGTACTTC. Protein product: CASSSRQWGANYEQYF. The V gene is TRBV7-9, the J gene TRBJ2-7; D is tentatively TRBD1 or TRBD2 (6 bases each). The germline V gene encodes CDR1 SEHNR and CDR2 FQNEAQ (reference sequence). V was trimmed by 4 bases and J by 3 bases, leaving 19 bases between them. The CDR3 sequence is 16 residues long.

With respect to this clonotype: This may come from a read error, since a much larger clone is one base off. J is TRBJ2-5 and V is TRBV3-1, with TRBD1 as a possible D gene (6 bases). The germline V gene encodes CDR1 LGHDT and CDR2 YNNKEL (reference sequence). The CDR3 covers 15 residues. V gave up 3 bases and J gave up 11 bases, with 22 bases separating them. DNA of the CDR3: TGTGCCAGCAGCCACTGGGCTAGGGGGTTGAATGAGCAGTACTTC. It specifies CASSHWARGLNEQYF.

This rearrangement joins TRBV19 to TRBJ2-3; D assignment may be TRBD1 or TRBD2 (5 bases each). CDR1 and CDR2 (germline): LNHDA, SQIVND (reference sequence). This CDR3 comprises 14 residues. Trimming took 7 bases from V and 14 from J, leaving 25 bases between them. The CDR3 protein is CASIDAASGTLPYF. CDR3 coding DNA: TGTGCCAGTATTGATGCAGCGTCCGGGACCCTACCGTATTTT.